This T cell receptor beta chain was recorded in a study of human T cells and chemical hapten exposure. Study-level background: Small pooled library volume differences chiefly drove per-sample TCR yield variation.

Using its own MiXCR run on the RACE reads, TCRdb lists one record per CDR3 protein. The repertoire holds around 110,000 distinct CDR3 sequences, roughly 12% seen once, with around 1.5% in the top ten. Trimming removed 5 bases at V and 3 bases at J, with 18 bases between. The CDR3 is made up of 17 amino acids. The germline CDR1 and CDR2 sequences are SGHRS and YFSETQ. Noted time point: pre-sensitization, week 0. Stated treatment: therapeutic diphenylcyclopropenone sensitization with weekly scalp DPC. Each donor was an alopecia patient between 18 and 70 years of age who qualified for DPC. This clonotype was sampled from a woman aged 50 to 60 with alopecia areata. Some clones in this sample may be carry-over from other donors' samples. The sample consisted of whole blood, taken in connection with sensitization to the hapten diphenylcyclopropenone (DPC). V usage is TRBV5-1 and J usage is TRBJ1-6, with D possibly matching TRBD1 (5 bases). The CDR3, as DNA: TGCGCCAGCAGATTCAGTGGTGACAGTCTCTATAATTCACCCCTCCACTTT. It translates to CASRFSGDSLYNSPLHF.